This T cell receptor (beta chain) is drawn from a study of cytomegalovirus exposure and HLA in healthy donors. At the level of the study: An earlier analysis identified fewer than 130 million unique TCR beta sequences in approximately 170 million T cells.

Primers included in the PCR were 60 Vbeta and 13 Jbeta primers. Authors' methods: Later analysis identified 80 million to 90 million unique TCR beta chains, some 10 million shared. Data came from immunoSEQ multiplex PCR; TCRdb stores just in-frame clones and leaves some out. For V, J and clone size, that table is used; D and trimming come from the DNA. The table lists hundreds of thousands of clones, 75% to 80% of them singletons. Comment on this clone: What it binds is unknown.

Study-level findings and limits: TCR beta V segments were, for the most part, productive about 87% or about 30% of the time in an earlier analysis.

Input material: PBMCs. The TCR comes from a man between 18 and 35 years old in good health and CMV-seronegative.

In DNA form, the CDR3 reads TGTGCCAGCAGCTTGTCAGTGAACACTGAAGCTTTCTTT. It specifies CASSLSVNTEAFF. The rearrangement links TRBV5-4 to TRBJ1-1; D is uncertain. CDR3 length equals 13 residues. Between the trimmed V and J ends, which lost 1 base and 0 bases, there was a span of 4 bases. The V gene's germline CDR1 is SGHNT and CDR2 YYREEE (reference sequence).